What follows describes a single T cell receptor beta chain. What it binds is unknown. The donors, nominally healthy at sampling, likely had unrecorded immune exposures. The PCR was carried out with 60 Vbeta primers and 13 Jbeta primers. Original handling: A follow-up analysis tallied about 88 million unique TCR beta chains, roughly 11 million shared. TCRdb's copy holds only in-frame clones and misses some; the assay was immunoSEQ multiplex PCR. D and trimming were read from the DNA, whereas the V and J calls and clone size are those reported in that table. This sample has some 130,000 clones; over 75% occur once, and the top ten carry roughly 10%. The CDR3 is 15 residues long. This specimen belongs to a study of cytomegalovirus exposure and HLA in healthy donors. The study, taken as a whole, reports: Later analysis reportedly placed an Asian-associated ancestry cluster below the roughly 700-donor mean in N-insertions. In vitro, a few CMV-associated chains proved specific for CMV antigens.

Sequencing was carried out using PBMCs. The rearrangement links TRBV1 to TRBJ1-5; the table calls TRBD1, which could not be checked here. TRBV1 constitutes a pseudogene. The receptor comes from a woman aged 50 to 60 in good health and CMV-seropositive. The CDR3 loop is CTSRGLGACNQPQHF. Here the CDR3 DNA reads TGCACCAGCAGGGGTTTGGGGGCGTGCAATCAGCCCCAGCATTTT.